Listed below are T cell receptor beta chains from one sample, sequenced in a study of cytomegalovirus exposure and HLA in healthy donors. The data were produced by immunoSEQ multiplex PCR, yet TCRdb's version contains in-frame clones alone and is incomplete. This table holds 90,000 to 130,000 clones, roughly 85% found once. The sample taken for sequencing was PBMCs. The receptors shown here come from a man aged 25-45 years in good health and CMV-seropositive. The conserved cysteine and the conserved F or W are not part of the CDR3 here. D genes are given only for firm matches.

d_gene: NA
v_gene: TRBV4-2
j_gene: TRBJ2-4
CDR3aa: ASSQDQGAKNIQY

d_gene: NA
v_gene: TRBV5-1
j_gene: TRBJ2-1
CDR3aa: ASSSRLGMGLNEQF

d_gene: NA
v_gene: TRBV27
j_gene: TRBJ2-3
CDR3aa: ASSLLGPRGGTDTQY

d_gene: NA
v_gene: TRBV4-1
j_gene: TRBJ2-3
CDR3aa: ASSHFRDTQY

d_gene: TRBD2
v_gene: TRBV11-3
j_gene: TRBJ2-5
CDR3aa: ASSSGTSGGDPQETQY

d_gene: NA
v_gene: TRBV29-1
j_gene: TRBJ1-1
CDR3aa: SAIDFGNVAF

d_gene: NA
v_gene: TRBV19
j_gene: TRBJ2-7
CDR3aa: ASSIGQVWGYEQY

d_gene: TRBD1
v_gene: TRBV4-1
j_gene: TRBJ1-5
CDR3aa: ASSQETGRTAPQH

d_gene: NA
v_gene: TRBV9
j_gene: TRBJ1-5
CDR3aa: ASSVTGDQPQH

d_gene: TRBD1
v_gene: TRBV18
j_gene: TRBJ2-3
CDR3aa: ASSPQGPQGLTDTQY

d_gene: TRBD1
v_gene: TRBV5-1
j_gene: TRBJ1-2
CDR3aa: ASSHETGIYGYT

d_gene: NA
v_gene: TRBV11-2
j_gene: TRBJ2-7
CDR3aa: ASSLDFRGPIYEQY

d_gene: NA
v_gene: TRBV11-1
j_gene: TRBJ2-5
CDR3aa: ASSPQGGGTQY

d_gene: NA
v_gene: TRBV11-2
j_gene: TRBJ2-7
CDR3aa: ASSLVGGPYEQY

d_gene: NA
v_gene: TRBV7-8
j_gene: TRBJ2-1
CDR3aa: ASSSGGGSVTYNEQF

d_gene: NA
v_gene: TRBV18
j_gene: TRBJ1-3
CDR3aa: ASSTGTPGPVGNTIY

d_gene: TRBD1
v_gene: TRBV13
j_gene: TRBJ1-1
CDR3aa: ASSLAGQANTEAF

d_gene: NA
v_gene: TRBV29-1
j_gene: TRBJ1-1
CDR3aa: SVRNTEAF

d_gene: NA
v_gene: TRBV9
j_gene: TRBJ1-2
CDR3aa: ASSPRDLGYT

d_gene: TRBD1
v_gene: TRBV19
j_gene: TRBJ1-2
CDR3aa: ASRPTSGGSYGYT

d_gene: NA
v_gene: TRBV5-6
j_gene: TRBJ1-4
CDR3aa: ASSLWTFNEKLF

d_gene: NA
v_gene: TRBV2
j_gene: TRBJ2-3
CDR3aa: ASSEGGYSDTQY

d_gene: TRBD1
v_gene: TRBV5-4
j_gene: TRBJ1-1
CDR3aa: ASSLADRGNTEAF

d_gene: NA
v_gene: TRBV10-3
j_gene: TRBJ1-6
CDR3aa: AISDHDNSPLH

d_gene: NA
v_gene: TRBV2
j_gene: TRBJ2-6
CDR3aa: ATQLMKGVGGANVLT

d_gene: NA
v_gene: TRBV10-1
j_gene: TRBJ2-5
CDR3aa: ASSALLEGEETQY

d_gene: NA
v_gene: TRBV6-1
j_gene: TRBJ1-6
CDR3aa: ASSDLLRSRANSPLH

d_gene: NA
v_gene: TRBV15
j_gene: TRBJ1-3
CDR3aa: ATSGHLGGSGNTIY

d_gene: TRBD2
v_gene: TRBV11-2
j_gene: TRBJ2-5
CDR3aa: ASSLVGGWWTQY

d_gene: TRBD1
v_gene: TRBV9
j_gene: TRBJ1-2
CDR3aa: ASSVLGQGYGYT

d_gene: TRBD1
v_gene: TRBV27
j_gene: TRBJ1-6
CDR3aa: ASSFSQGAREFPLH

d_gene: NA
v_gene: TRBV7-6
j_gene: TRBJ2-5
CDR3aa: ASSLGGTLLETQY

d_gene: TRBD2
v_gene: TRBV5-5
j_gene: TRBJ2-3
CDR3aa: ASRLPTAGLAASTDTQY

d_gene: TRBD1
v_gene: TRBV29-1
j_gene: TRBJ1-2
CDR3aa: SVGDRGRNYGYT

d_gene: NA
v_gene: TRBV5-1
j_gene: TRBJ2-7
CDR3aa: ASSFETRLGEQY

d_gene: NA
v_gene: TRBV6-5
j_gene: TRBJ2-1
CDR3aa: ASSYEGVWGTNEQF

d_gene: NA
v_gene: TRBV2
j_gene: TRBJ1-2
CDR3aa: ASSDDIHGYT

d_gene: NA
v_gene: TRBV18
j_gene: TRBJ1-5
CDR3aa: ASSEGHGSNQPQH

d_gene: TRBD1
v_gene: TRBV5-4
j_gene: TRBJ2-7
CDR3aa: ASSGRDSSYEQY

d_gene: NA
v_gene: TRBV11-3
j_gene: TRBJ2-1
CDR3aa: ASSLRAAYNEQF

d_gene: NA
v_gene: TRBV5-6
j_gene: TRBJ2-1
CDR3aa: ASSLYPYNEQF

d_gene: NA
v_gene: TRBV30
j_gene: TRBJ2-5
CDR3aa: AWTGGETQY

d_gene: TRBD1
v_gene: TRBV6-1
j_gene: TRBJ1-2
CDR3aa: ASSERGTVPGYT

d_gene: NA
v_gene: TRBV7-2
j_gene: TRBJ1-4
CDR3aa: ASRLAGNEKLF

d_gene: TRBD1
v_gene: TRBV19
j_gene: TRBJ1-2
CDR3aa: ASSRDSSNYGYT

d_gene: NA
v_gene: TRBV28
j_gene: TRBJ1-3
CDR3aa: ASSFRYRTSSGNTIY

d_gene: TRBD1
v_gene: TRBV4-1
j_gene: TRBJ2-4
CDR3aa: ASSQLNGQGTYVLAKNIQY

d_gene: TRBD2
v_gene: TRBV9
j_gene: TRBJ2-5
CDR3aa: ASSWGGVQETQY